This T cell receptor beta chain emerged from a study of blood T cell repertoires in COVID-19. The overall study: The analysed material was cDNA or gDNA that came from T cells, B-cell-depleted T cells, or PBMCs.

This table comes from immunoSEQ multiplex PCR, and its TCRdb copy is limited to in-frame clones, with some not included. The sample records some 320,000 clones, under 95% being singletons. This CDR3 has 15 amino acids. The V gene lost 4 bases and the J gene lost 4 bases, with 17 bases spanning the gap. CDR1 is SEHNR, CDR2 FQNEAQ, per germline (reference sequence). Recovered status applied to Cohort 3 donors who had two consecutive negative PCRs. It also applied to those with clearance or with symptom resolution. The clonotype comes from a man between 60 and 70 years old who had recovered from COVID-19. The chain employs TRBV7-9 and TRBJ2-7; TRBD2 is a possible D gene (7 bases). Input material: PBMCs or T cells enriched from blood (not recorded which). The CDR3 region is CASSSLGGLQYEQYF. The CDR3 DNA follows: TGTGCCAGCAGCTCCCTAGGGGGACTACAATACGAGCAGTACTTC.